The 13 T cell receptor beta chains presented below share a single source sample, sequenced in a study of cytomegalovirus exposure and HLA in healthy donors. The primer mix had 60 Vbeta and 13 Jbeta primers. Method: immunoSEQ multiplex PCR; TCRdb's copy keeps in-frame clones and lacks some. The data show 130,000 to 150,000 clones, approximately 79% seen once. The source material was PBMCs. The receptors derive from a man between 18 and 35 years old in good health and CMV-seropositive.

CDR3 protein: CASSIRQGALEQYF. The DNA for the CDR3 is TGTGCCAGCAGCATCAGACAGGGGGCGCTTGAGCAGTACTTC. The rearrangement uses TRBV7-2 and TRBJ2-7; 10 bases line up with TRBD1. The germline gives CDR1 SGHTA, CDR2 FQGNSA. This CDR3 contains 14 residues. V shed 5 bases and J 7 bases; nucleotides not matched to a gene: 8.

There are a few counts of this clone. The chain links TRBV9 to TRBJ2-7; 11 nucleotides align to TRBD2. With V trimmed by 0 bases and J by 6 bases, 8 bases remained unmatched. The CDR3 length is 16 residues. Germline V gene sequence: CDR1 SGDLS, CDR2 YYNGEE. Written as DNA, the CDR3 is TGTGCCAGCAGCGTAGGGACTAGCGGGTACCTCGGCGAGCAGTACTTC. Encoded protein: CASSVGTSGYLGEQYF.

The chain is built from TRBV9 and TRBJ2-2; D is undetermined. The germline V gene has CDR1 SGDLS and CDR2 YYNGEE. The length of the CDR3 is 12 residues. Deletions cut 0 bases from V and 5 bases from J, with 2 bases between. The DNA for the CDR3 is TGTGCCAGCAGCGTAGTAACCGGGGAGCTGTTTTTT. Translating gives CASSVVTGELFF.

The J gene is TRBJ2-1, the V gene TRBV5-1; tentatively, D is TRBD1 (5 bases). Germline V gene data show CDR1 as SGHRS and CDR2 as YFSETQ. V lost 1 base to trimming and J lost 5 bases, with 10 bases between them. This CDR3 contains 14 residues. CDR3 sequence: CASSLSEGDNEQFF. CDR3 nucleotides: TGCGCCAGCAGCTTGTCAGAAGGGGACAATGAGCAGTTCTTC.

This chain uses TRBV19 with TRBJ1-1; D not certain. Germline assignment: CDR1 LNHDA and CDR2 SQIVND (reference sequence). The CDR3 is 15 residues long. Trimming stripped 4 bases from V and 0 bases from J, with 12 bases between. The CDR3 nucleotides are TGTGCCAGTAGTAATGAGGGCAACATGAACACTGAAGCTTTCTTT. Amino acids: CASSNEGNMNTEAFF.

The rearrangement uses TRBV6-5 and TRBJ1-5, with unresolved D. The germline V and J ends were trimmed by 5 bases and 0 bases, with 11 bases remaining between them. The CDR3 contains 15 residues. CDR1 and CDR2 from the germline V gene are MNHEY and SVGAGI. CDR3 in DNA: TGTGCCAGCAGTCCGGGTCCTAATAGCAATCAGCCCCAGCATTTT. It yields the protein CASSPGPNSNQPQHF.

This clone was counted only a few times. J is TRBJ1-6 and V is TRBV2; D is uncertain. Trimming left V 4 bases short and J 10 bases short, with 11 bases between. The CDR3 has 13 amino acids. Germline V gene lookup returns CDR1 SNHLY and CDR2 FYNNEI. The CDR3: CASSVARGSPLHF. The CDR3 nucleotides are TGTGCCAGCAGTGTTGCCCGAGGATCACCCCTCCACTTT.

J is TRBJ2-7 and V is TRBV4-1, with 7 bases matching TRBD2. Germline CDR1 and CDR2: MGHRA and YSYEKL. The CDR3 contains 17 residues. Losses at the gene ends were 0 bases for V and 2 bases for J; bases not matched to a gene: 10. The CDR3 nucleotides are TGCGCCAGCAGCCAAGATCGGACGGGGGGATATACCTACGAGCAGTACTTC. This codes for CASSQDRTGGYTYEQYF.

The chain employs TRBV4-2 and TRBJ2-7; 11 bases are shared with TRBD1. J lost 6 bases, V lost 4 bases, and 11 bases had no gene match. Germline CDR1 LGHNA, CDR2 YNFKEQ. The CDR3 totals 16 residues. The CDR3 loop reads CASSPELGTGGGEQYF. CDR3 bases: TGTGCCAGCAGCCCCGAACTCGGGACAGGGGGAGGCGAGCAGTACTTC.

This clone showed up just a few times. This chain joins TRBV5-1 and TRBJ1-4; 7 bases map to TRBD1. This CDR3 is 15 amino acids long. From germline, CDR1 is SGHRS and CDR2 YFSETQ. J lost 1 base, V lost 2 bases, and 2 bases had no gene match. The CDR3 DNA reads TGCGCCAGCAGCTTAACAGGGGTAACTAATGAAAAACTGTTTTTT. This translates into CASSLTGVTNEKLFF.

The CDR3 region is CASGLYPQGSYEQYF. For the CDR3, the DNA is TGTGCTAGTGGTTTATACCCTCAGGGGTCCTACGAGCAGTACTTC. The chain is built from TRBV12-5 and TRBJ2-7; possibly TRBD1 for D (6 bases). The germline gives CDR1 LGHNT, CDR2 FRNRAP. V was clipped by 3 bases and J by 1 base, with 13 bases between them. The CDR3 is 15 residues long.

The V call is TRBV5-1, the J call TRBJ1-1; D is unresolved. This CDR3 spans 14 amino acids. Trimming removed 0 bases at V and 1 base at J, with 7 bases between. Germline CDR1 and CDR2: SGHRS and YFSETQ. DNA of the CDR3: TGCGCCAGCAGCTTGGCAGCAGGGAACACTGAAGCTTTCTTT. It is translated as CASSLAAGNTEAFF.

The chain has TRBV7-8 and TRBJ2-7; perhaps TRBD2 as D (6 bases). Germline CDR1 and CDR2: SGHVS and FQNEAQ. This CDR3 has 14 amino acids. Trimming removed 2 bases at V and 1 base at J, with 9 bases between. The CDR3 sequence: CASSLLGGSYEQYF. In DNA form, the CDR3 reads TGTGCCAGCAGCTTATTGGGGGGATCCTACGAGCAGTACTTC.